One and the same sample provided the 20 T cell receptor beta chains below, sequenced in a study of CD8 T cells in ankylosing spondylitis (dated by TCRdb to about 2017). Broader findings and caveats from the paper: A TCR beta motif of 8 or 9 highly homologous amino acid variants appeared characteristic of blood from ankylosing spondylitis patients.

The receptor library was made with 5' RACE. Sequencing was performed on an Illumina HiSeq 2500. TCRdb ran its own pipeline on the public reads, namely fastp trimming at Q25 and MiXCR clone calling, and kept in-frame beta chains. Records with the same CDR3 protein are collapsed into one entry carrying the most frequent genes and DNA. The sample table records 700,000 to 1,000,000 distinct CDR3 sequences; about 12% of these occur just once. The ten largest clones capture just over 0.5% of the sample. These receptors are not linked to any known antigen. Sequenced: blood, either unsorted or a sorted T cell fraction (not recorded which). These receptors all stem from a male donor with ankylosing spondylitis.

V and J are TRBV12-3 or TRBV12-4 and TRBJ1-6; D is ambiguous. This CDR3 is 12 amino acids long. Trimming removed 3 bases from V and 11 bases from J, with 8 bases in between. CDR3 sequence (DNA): TGTGCCAGCAGTTTCGGGGTACCACCCCTCCACTTT. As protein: CASSFGVPPLHF.

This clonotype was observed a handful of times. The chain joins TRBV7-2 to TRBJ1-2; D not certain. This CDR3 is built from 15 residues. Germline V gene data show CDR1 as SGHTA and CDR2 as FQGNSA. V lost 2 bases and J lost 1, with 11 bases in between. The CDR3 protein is CASSLKLDHNYGYTF. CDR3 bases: TGTGCCAGCAGCTTAAAACTGGACCATAACTATGGCTACACCTTC.

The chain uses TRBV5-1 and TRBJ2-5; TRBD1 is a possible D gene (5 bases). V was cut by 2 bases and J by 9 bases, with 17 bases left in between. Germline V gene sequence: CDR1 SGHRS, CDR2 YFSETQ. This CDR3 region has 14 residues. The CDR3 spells CASSFGPREGAQYF. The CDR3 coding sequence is TGCGCCAGCAGCTTCGGGCCTAGGGAAGGGGCCCAGTACTTC.

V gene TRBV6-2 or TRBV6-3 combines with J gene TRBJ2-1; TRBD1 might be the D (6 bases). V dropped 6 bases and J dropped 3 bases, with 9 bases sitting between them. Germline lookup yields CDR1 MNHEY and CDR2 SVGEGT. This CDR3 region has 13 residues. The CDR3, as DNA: TGTGCCAGCAGGCAGGACAGCTACAATGAGCAGTTCTTC. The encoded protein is CASRQDSYNEQFF.

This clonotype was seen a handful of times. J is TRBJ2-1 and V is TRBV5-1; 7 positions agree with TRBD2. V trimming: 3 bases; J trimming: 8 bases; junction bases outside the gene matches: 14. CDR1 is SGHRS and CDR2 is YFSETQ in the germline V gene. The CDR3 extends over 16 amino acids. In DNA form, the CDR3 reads TGCGCCAGCAGCTCCACTACTAGCGCGTGGGGCGATGAGCAGTTCTTC. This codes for CASSSTTSAWGDEQFF.

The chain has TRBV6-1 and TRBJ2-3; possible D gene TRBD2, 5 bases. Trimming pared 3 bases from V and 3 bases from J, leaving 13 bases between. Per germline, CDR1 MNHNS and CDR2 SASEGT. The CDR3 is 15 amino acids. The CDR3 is CASSESGPETDTQYF. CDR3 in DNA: TGTGCCAGCAGTGAGAGCGGTCCAGAGACAGATACGCAGTATTTT.

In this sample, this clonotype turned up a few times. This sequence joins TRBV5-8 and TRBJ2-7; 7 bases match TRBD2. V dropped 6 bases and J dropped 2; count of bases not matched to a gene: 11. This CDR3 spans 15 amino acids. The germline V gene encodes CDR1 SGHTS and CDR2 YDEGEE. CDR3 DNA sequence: TGTGCCAGCACCCTCCGGGGGGAAGGGACCTACGAGCAGTACTTC. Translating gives CASTLRGEGTYEQYF.

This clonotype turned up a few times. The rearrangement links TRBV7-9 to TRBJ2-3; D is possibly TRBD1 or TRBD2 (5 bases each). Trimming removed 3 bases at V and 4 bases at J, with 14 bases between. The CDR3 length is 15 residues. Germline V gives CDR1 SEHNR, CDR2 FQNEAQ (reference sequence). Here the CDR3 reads CASSFRATGPDTQYF. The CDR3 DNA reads TGTGCCAGCAGCTTCAGGGCCACGGGGCCAGATACGCAGTATTTT.

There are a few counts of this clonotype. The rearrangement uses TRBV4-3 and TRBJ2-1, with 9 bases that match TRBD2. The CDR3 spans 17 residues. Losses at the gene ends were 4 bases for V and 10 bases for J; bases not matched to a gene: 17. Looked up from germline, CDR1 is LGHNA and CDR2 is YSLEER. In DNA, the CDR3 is TGCGCCAGCAGCCCTTTCCTTTGGCGCGGGAGGGTGGGGGAGCAGTTCTTC. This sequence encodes CASSPFLWRGRVGEQFF.

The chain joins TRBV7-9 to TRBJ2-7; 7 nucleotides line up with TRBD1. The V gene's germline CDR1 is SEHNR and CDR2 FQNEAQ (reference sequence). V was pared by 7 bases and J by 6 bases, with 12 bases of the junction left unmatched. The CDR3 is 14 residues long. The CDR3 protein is CASTKQGRRGEQYF. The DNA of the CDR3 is TGTGCCAGCACCAAACAGGGGCGACGAGGCGAGCAGTACTTC.

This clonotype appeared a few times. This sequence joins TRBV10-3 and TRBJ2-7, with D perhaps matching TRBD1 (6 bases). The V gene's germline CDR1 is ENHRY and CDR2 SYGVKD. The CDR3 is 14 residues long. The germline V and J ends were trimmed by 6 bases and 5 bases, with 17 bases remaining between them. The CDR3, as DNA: TGTGCCATCAGGGACAGTGAGACTGGCAACGAGCAGTACTTC. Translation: CAIRDSETGNEQYF.

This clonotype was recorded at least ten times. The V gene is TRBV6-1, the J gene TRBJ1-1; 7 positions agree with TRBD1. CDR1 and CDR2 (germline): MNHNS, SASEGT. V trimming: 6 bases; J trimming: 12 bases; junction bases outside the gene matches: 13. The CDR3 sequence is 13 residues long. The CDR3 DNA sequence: TGTGCCAGCAGCGCAGGGACAGCGACGAAGACTTTCTTT. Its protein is CASSAGTATKTFF.

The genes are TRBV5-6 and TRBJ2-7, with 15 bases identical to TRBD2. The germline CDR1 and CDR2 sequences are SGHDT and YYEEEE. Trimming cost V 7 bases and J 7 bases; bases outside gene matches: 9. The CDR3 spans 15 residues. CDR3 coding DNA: TGTGCCAGCTCACCGGGACTAGCGGGAGGAAGGGAGCAGTACTTC. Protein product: CASSPGLAGGREQYF.

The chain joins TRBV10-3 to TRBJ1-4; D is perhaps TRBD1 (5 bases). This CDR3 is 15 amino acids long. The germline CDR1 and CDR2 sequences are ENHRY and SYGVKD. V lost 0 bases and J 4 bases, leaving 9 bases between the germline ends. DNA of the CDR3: TGTGCCATCAGTGAGTCGGGACGGTTTAATGAAAAACTGTTTTTT. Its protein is CAISESGRFNEKLFF.

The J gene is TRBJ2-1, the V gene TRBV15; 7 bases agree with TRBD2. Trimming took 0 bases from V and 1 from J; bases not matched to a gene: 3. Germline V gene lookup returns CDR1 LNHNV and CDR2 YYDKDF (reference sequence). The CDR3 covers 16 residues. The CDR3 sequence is CATSRERGNSYNEQFF. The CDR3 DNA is TGTGCCACCAGCAGAGAGCGGGGGAATTCCTACAATGAGCAGTTCTTC.

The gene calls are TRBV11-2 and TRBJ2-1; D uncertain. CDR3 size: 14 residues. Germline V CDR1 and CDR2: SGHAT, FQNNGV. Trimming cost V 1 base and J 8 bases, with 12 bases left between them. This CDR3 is CASSLVTQRDEQFF. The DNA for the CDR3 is TGTGCCAGCAGCTTAGTGACGCAAAGGGATGAGCAGTTCTTC.

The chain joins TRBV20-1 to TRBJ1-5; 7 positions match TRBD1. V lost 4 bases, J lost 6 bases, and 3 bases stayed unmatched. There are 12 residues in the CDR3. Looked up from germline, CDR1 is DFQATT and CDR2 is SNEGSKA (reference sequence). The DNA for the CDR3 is TGCAGTGCTACCCAGGGGGGTCAGCCCCAGCATTTT. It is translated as CSATQGGQPQHF.

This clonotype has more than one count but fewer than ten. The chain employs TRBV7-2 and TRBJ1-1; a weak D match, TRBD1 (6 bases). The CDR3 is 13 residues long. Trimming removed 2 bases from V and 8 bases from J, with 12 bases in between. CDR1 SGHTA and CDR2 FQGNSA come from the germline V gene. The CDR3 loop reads CASSLSGEREAFF. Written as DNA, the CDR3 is TGTGCCAGCAGCTTATCAGGGGAACGCGAAGCTTTCTTT.

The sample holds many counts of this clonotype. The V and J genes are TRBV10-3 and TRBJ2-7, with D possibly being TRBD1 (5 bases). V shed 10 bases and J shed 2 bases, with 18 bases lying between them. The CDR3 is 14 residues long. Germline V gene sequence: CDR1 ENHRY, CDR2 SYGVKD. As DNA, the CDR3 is TGTGCCACCAAGGGGTTAACTCTCGCCTACGAGCAGTACTTC. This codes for CATKGLTLAYEQYF.

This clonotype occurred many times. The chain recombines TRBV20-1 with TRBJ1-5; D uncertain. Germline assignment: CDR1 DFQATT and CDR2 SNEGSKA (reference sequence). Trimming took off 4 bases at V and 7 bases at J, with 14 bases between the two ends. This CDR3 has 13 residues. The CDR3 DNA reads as TGCAGTGCTATTCTGGGGTTTGGACAGCCCCAGCATTTT. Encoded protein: CSAILGFGQPQHF.